Shown below are 30 T cell receptor beta chains from a single sample sequenced in a study of OX40 agonist ivuxolimab in advanced cancers. The data were produced by immunoSEQ multiplex PCR, yet TCRdb's version contains in-frame clones alone and is incomplete. The sample includes about 76,000 clones, 70% to 90% of them seen just once. The sequencing used CD4+ or CD8+ T cells sorted from blood, collected in a trial of the OX40 agonist ivuxolimab. The receptors come from an adult with an advanced solid tumor such as melanoma, head and neck, liver or kidney cancer.

This rearrangement joins TRBV6-1 to TRBJ1-5, with 7 nucleotides matching TRBD1. Germline CDR1 reads MNHNS; CDR2 reads SASEGT. This CDR3 region has 15 residues. J was trimmed by 2 bases and V by 7 bases; bases with no gene match: 8. The CDR3 region has the DNA TGTGCCAGCACTCCTCCCGGGACAGGCAATCAGCCCCAGCATTTT. Amino acids: CASTPPGTGNQPQHF.

This clone appeared once. This chain connects TRBV18 to TRBJ1-1; D is ambiguous. V lost 4 bases to trimming and J lost 0 bases, with 15 bases between them. There are 16 residues in the CDR3. The V gene's germline CDR1 is KGHSH and CDR2 LQKENI. As DNA, the CDR3 is TGTGCCAGCTCACAGCAAGAGAGAGCTATGAACACTGAAGCTTTCTTT. This translates into CASSQQERAMNTEAFF.

J is TRBJ1-5 and V is TRBV7-2; D is undetermined. Germline-derived CDR1 and CDR2 are SGHTA and FQGNSA. V was trimmed by 5 bases and J by 7 bases, leaving 9 bases between them. The CDR3 spans 12 residues. Written as DNA, the CDR3 is TGTGCCAGCAGCCTCTTAGGGCAGCCCCAGCATTTT. It translates to CASSLLGQPQHF.

J is TRBJ1-1 and V is TRBV10-3, with D possibly TRBD1 on 6 matching bases. V lost 8 bases to trimming and J lost 1 base, with 11 bases between them. This CDR3 spans 13 amino acids. Germline V lookup: CDR1 ENHRY, CDR2 SYGVKD. CDR3 protein: CAIGGQTNTEAFF. The CDR3 region has the DNA TGTGCCATCGGAGGACAGACGAACACTGAAGCTTTCTTT.

V and J are TRBV19 and TRBJ1-3; no definite D call. The V and J ends lost 5 bases and 1 base respectively, with 12 bases between them. The CDR3 length is 15 residues. Germline V gives CDR1 LNHDA, CDR2 SQIVND (reference sequence). CDR3 nucleotide sequence: TGTGCCAGTAGTCGGACGGCCTTTTCTGGAAACACCATATATTTT. Its translation is CASSRTAFSGNTIYF.

The rearrangement links TRBV27 to TRBJ1-3, with a possible D match to TRBD1 (6 bases). Trimming left V 5 bases short and J 9 bases short, with 14 bases between. The CDR3 loop spans 13 amino acids. Germline V gene lookup returns CDR1 MNHEY and CDR2 SMNVEV (reference sequence). The CDR3 sequence is CASSRTESSTIYF. DNA for the CDR3: TGTGCCAGCAGTCGGACAGAGAGCAGCACCATATATTTT.

This clone was observed a handful of times. The rearrangement uses TRBV7-8 and TRBJ1-4, with D perhaps matching TRBD1 (6 bases). The CDR3 totals 14 residues. CDR1 and CDR2 (germline): SGHVS, FQNEAQ. With 5 bases removed from V and 8 bases from J, the gap between germline ends came to 15 bases. CDR3 DNA: TGTGCCAGCAGCATGACAGGCGGCGGGGAAAAACTGTTTTTT. This encodes CASSMTGGGEKLFF.

The V and J genes are TRBV28 and TRBJ1-1; TRBD1 aligns across 9 bases. V gave up 6 bases and J gave up 11 bases; unmatched junction bases: 4. In germline, CDR1 is MDHEN, CDR2 SYDVKM. This CDR3 comprises 11 residues. The CDR3: CASSPGQGAFF. The CDR3 coding sequence is TGTGCCAGCAGCCCTGGACAGGGGGCTTTCTTT. Full variable domain (rest looked up from reference TRBV28 and TRBJ1-1): DVKVTQSSRYLVKRTGEKVFLECVQDMDHENMFWYRQDPGLGLRLIYFSYDVKMKEKGDIPEGYSVSREKKERFSLILESASTNQTSMYLCASSPGQGAFFGQGTRLTVV.

This chain links TRBV6-5 with TRBJ2-3; TRBD1 matches 8 bases. The CDR3 length is 15 residues. V was clipped by 10 bases and J by 0 bases; unmatched bases: 9. Germline lookup yields CDR1 MNHEY and CDR2 SVGAGI. The CDR3 here is CATQPDRASTDTQYF. In DNA form, the CDR3 reads TGTGCCACTCAACCGGACAGGGCCAGCACAGATACGCAGTATTTT.

The gene calls are TRBV5-8 and TRBJ1-5; D is unclear. V lost 1 base, J lost 0 bases, and 14 bases lay in between. CDR3 length: 17 amino acids. CDR1 and CDR2 from the germline V gene are SGHTS and YDEGEE. The CDR3 DNA reads as TGTGCCAGCAGCTTGAGATACGCAGCTTTTAGCAATCAGCCCCAGCATTTT. Its translation is CASSLRYAAFSNQPQHF.

CDR3 nucleotides: TGTGCCAGCAGCTTGGTGGAGGGGGCCCACGAGCAGTACTTC. Its translation: CASSLVEGAHEQYF. This chain links TRBV5-6 with TRBJ2-7, with TRBD1 as a possible D gene (7 bases). The CDR3 has 14 amino acids. Trimming cost V 0 bases and J 5 bases, with 12 bases left between them. The germline V gene has CDR1 SGHDT and CDR2 YYEEEE.

The J gene is TRBJ1-5, the V gene TRBV6-5, with unresolved D. Germline loops: CDR1 MNHEY, CDR2 SVGAGI. The CDR3 is 12 amino acids. Trimming left V 4 bases short and J 3 bases short, with 4 bases between. CDR3 sequence reads: CASSSNNQPQHF. CDR3 nucleotides: TGTGCCAGCAGTTCGAACAATCAGCCCCAGCATTTT.

This chain connects TRBV9 to TRBJ2-5, with 12 bases matching TRBD2. The ends lost 3 bases at V and 2 bases at J; junction bases unmatched: 11. The germline gives CDR1 SGDLS, CDR2 YYNGEE. This CDR3 region has 18 residues. The CDR3 here is CASSAGLGLAGGQETQYF. CDR3 DNA sequence: TGTGCCAGCAGCGCGGGACTTGGGCTAGCGGGGGGGCAAGAGACCCAGTACTTC.

This chain joins TRBV5-1 and TRBJ2-2; D gene uncertain. The CDR3 runs to 15 residues. Trimming removed 6 bases from V and 0 bases from J, with 12 bases in between. Germline V gene lookup returns CDR1 SGHRS and CDR2 YFSETQ. DNA of the CDR3: TGCGCCAGCACCTTTTCAGGACCGAACACCGGGGAGCTGTTTTTT. This sequence encodes CASTFSGPNTGELFF.

The chain recombines TRBV6-5 with TRBJ2-3; TRBD1 matches at 9 bases. The CDR3 has 15 amino acids. Germline loops: CDR1 MNHEY, CDR2 SVGAGI. V trimming: 4 bases; J trimming: 6 bases; junction bases outside the gene matches: 8. The CDR3 nucleotides read TGTGCCAGCAGTTTACTGGGACAGGGATATGATACGCAGTATTTT. This codes for CASSLLGQGYDTQYF.

The CDR3 region has the DNA TGTGCCAGCAGCCCTTATTTGGGCGGGAACACTGAAGCTTTCTTT. Amino acids: CASSPYLGGNTEAFF. The chain joins TRBV7-8 to TRBJ1-1; D gene unclear. The CDR3 consists of 15 residues. Germline V lookup: CDR1 SGHVS, CDR2 FQNEAQ. Trimming shortened V by 5 bases and J by 1 base, and 14 bases separated the two germline ends. The full variable domain, in which reference TRBV7-8 and TRBJ1-1 provide the parts outside the CDR3, is GAGVSQSPRYKVAKRGQDVALRCDPISGHVSLFWYQQALGQGPEFLTYFQNEAQLDKSGLPSDRFFAERPEGSVSTLKIQRTQQEDSAVYLCASSPYLGGNTEAFFGQGTRLTVV.

The rearrangement links TRBV30 to TRBJ1-5; 8 bases map to TRBD1. Trimming took 2 bases from V and 7 from J; bases not matched to a gene: 19. CDR1 is GTSNPN and CDR2 is SVGIG in the germline V gene (reference sequence). This CDR3 has 18 amino acids. Written as DNA, the CDR3 is TGTGCCTGGAGTAGTTCCAGGCTGGCCTCAGGGGGCGGGCAGCCCCAGCATTTT. Its protein is CAWSSSRLASGGGQPQHF.

This chain links TRBV19 with TRBJ1-1, with unresolved D. The CDR3 loop spans 13 amino acids. Trimming removed 5 bases from V and 5 bases from J, with 12 bases in between. Germline lookup yields CDR1 LNHDA and CDR2 SQIVND (reference sequence). CDR3 residues: CASSSNYGTEAFF. CDR3 DNA: TGTGCCAGTAGTTCCAATTACGGGACTGAAGCTTTCTTT.

V and J are TRBV5-1 and TRBJ1-2; unclear D gene. CDR1 SGHRS and CDR2 YFSETQ come from the germline V gene. The CDR3 loop spans 13 amino acids. Deletions cut 1 base from V and 7 bases from J, with 11 bases between. The CDR3 region has the DNA TGCGCCAGCAGCTTGAGCAGTGGTGCTGGCTACACCTTC. Translated, it gives CASSLSSGAGYTF.

This clone was seen a single time. This sequence joins TRBV6-5 and TRBJ1-3; D perhaps matches TRBD1 (5 bases). Germline V gene lookup returns CDR1 MNHEY and CDR2 SVGAGI. The CDR3 has 15 residues. The V gene lost 5 bases and the J gene lost 3 bases, with 14 bases spanning the gap. The CDR3 protein is CASSRRGNSGNTIYF. DNA of the CDR3: TGTGCCAGCAGTAGGAGGGGCAATAGTGGAAACACCATATATTTT.

In the case of this clone: Other DNA sequences in the same sample also yield this CDR3. This chain uses TRBV7-2 with TRBJ2-3; no firm D call. The ends were cut back, 5 bases at V and 3 bases at J, with 6 bases in the middle. CDR1 and CDR2 from the germline V gene are SGHTA and FQGNSA. This CDR3 contains 12 residues. The CDR3 sequence is CASSLSTDTQYF. The CDR3 coding sequence is TGTGCCAGCAGCCTAAGTACAGATACGCAGTATTTT.

This clone was found once. V usage is TRBV18 and J usage is TRBJ1-1; no definite D call. V was cut by 1 base and J by 1 base, with 10 bases left in between. There are 15 residues in the CDR3. Germline-derived CDR1 and CDR2 are KGHSH and LQKENI. The CDR3: CASSPLRQENTEAFF. The CDR3 coding sequence is TGTGCCAGCTCACCACTGCGTCAGGAGAACACTGAAGCTTTCTTT. The full variable domain, with the rest looked up from reference TRBV18 and TRBJ1-1, is NAGVMQNPRHLVRRRGQEARLRCSPMKGHSHVYWYRQLPEEGLKFMVYLQKENIIDESGMPKERFSAEFPKEGPSILRIQQVVRGDSAAYFCASSPLRQENTEAFFGQGTRLTVV.

The chain links TRBV10-3 to TRBJ1-2; D call uncertain. Germline V gives CDR1 ENHRY, CDR2 SYGVKD. The V gene lost 10 bases and the J gene lost 1 base, with 16 bases spanning the gap. This CDR3 has 14 amino acids. The CDR3 region is CATRLHFDNYGYTF. The CDR3 DNA is TGTGCCACCCGACTTCACTTCGATAACTATGGCTACACCTTC.

V and J are TRBV7-2 and TRBJ2-1; TRBD1 might be the D (6 bases). Trimming took off 3 bases at V and 9 bases at J, with 12 bases between the two ends. Germline values: CDR1 SGHTA, CDR2 FQGNSA. The CDR3 has 13 amino acids. The CDR3 DNA sequence: TGTGCCAGCAGCTTTACAGGGCTCGGTGAGCAGTTCTTC. It translates to CASSFTGLGEQFF.

This clone was counted once. The rearrangement uses TRBV10-3 and TRBJ2-2; the D gene is possibly TRBD1 (6 bases). The CDR3 has 16 amino acids. CDR1 is ENHRY, CDR2 SYGVKD, per germline. Trimming stripped 11 bases from V and 1 base from J, with 20 bases between. In DNA, the CDR3 is TGTGCCTCCCTCCAACAACAGGGACAGAACACCGGGGAGCTGTTTTTT. Translated, it gives CASLQQQGQNTGELFF.

The rearrangement joins TRBV30 to TRBJ1-4, with no clear D. Germline V CDR1 and CDR2: GTSNPN, SVGIG (reference sequence). Trimming cost V 0 bases and J 8 bases, with 13 bases left between them. The CDR3 contains 14 residues. CDR3 coding DNA: TGTGCCTGGAGTGTAGGGCACGTCCGAGAAAAACTGTTTTTT. This encodes CAWSVGHVREKLFF.

This clone occurred a few times. J is TRBJ1-5 and V is TRBV27; TRBD1 agrees at 9 bases. Germline assignment: CDR1 MNHEY and CDR2 SMNVEV (reference sequence). The V gene end was trimmed by 6 bases and the J gene end by 6 bases; junction bases not matched to a gene: 0. This CDR3 spans 12 amino acids. CDR3 DNA: TGTGCCAGCAGGGGACAGGGTCAGCCCCAGCATTTT. Translating gives CASRGQGQPQHF.

The sample holds a few counts of this clone. J is TRBJ2-1 and V is TRBV7-2; D gene unclear. The CDR3 totals 14 residues. Germline CDR1 and CDR2: SGHTA and FQGNSA. V gave up 1 base and J gave up 5 bases, with 9 bases separating them. The CDR3 is CASSLEVTHNEQFF. In nucleotides, the CDR3 is TGTGCCAGCAGCTTAGAGGTGACCCACAATGAGCAGTTCTTC.

This clone has more than one count but fewer than ten. The chain recombines TRBV7-2 with TRBJ2-7, with D possibly being TRBD2 (6 bases). This CDR3 is built from 15 residues. Germline assignment: CDR1 SGHTA and CDR2 FQGNSA. The V gene lost 1 base and the J gene lost 6 bases, with 16 bases spanning the gap. CDR3 loop: CASSLGGESVFEQYF. The CDR3 DNA is TGTGCCAGCAGCTTAGGGGGGGAATCGGTCTTCGAGCAGTACTTC.

The chain recombines TRBV6-1 with TRBJ2-7, with D tentatively TRBD1 (5 bases). This CDR3 is built from 15 residues. Trimming removed 1 base from V and 7 bases from J, with 17 bases in between. The germline V gene encodes CDR1 MNHNS and CDR2 SASEGT. CDR3 region: CASSEERASSGEQYV. DNA for the CDR3: TGTGCCAGCAGTGAAGAACGCGCCTCCTCAGGGGAGCAGTACGTC.